The T cell receptor (beta chain) under discussion was sequenced for a study of blood T cells in healthy people across ages. Next came a second PCR, run for about 7 to 12 cycles, which used a sample-barcoded 5' primer along with a J-beta primer mix. TCRdb analysed the 5' RACE reads with MiXCR anew, one entry per CDR3 protein. Of approximately 1,700,000 distinct CDR3 sequences in the sample, 35% to 50% were seen once. Trimming removed 3 bases from V and 0 bases from J, with 6 bases in between. This CDR3 comprises 14 residues. Germline V lookup: CDR1 MGHRA, CDR2 YSYEKL. This clonotype was detected only a few times. The authors drew roughly 9.8 milliliters of peripheral blood from each donor.

The chain links TRBV4-1 to TRBJ2-1; D possibly uses TRBD1 or TRBD2 (5 bases each). Sequencing input: blood. This clonotype was sampled from a human donor in good health. CDR3: CASSQGPSYNEQFF. CDR3 DNA sequence: TGCGCCAGCAGCCAGGGACCCTCCTACAATGAGCAGTTCTTC.